This T cell receptor (beta chain) was found in a study of T cell responses to AZD1222 COVID-19 vaccine. Second-dose intervals near 4 or 12 weeks were combined. Assay: immunoSEQ multiplex PCR; the TCRdb copy retains only in-frame clones and omits some. Of 110,000 or so clones detected, around 88% appear once; the ten largest clones hold 6% to 8.5%. CDR1 is ENHRY and CDR2 is SYGVKD in the germline V gene. This CDR3 is 14 amino acids long. The V gene end was trimmed by 8 bases and the J gene end by 3 bases; junction bases not matched to a gene: 5. The sequence derives from an adult who received the AZD1222 COVID-19 vaccine. Source: peripheral blood, taken 28 days after the second AZD1222 dose. This sequence joins TRBV10-3 and TRBJ2-1, with 9 bases identical to TRBD2. As DNA, the CDR3 is TGTGCCATCGGCAGAGCGGGAGGCTACAATGAGCAGTTCTTC. Protein sequence: CAIGRAGGYNEQFF.